This is a list of T cell receptor beta chains from one sample in a study of blood T cell repertoires in COVID-19. Repertoires were generated with immunoSEQ multiplex PCR, while TCRdb's copy carries only in-frame clones and drops some. The table records about 210,000 clones, about 88% of them present only once. The specimen was peripheral blood. These receptors were collected from a woman aged 40 to 50 with acute or convalescent COVID-19. Both conserved end residues are part of each CDR3. Each record gives: V gene, clone size, J gene, D gene, CDR3 DNA, CDR3 protein. D genes are given only for firm matches. The size entry is marked missing in some rows and otherwise reads once, few, many or a size class.

>TRBV19|once|TRBJ1-1|TRBD1
TGTGCCAGTAGTTACAGGGGCGCTGAAGCTTTCTTT
CASSYRGAEAFF
>TRBV28|-|TRBJ2-3|TRBD1
TGTGCCAGCAGTCCCCCGGGACAGGGTGGCACAGATACGCAGTATTTT
CASSPPGQGGTDTQYF
>TRBV20-1|-|TRBJ1-1|-
TGCAGTGCTAGTAGGAGGGAAGGGGACACTGAAGCTTTCTTT
CSASRREGDTEAFF
>TRBV18|-|TRBJ1-2|TRBD1
TGTGCCAGCTCACCCGGGACAGGGGTCTCCTATGGCTACACCTTC
CASSPGTGVSYGYTF
>TRBV9|-|TRBJ2-3|TRBD2
TGTGCCAGCACCGGTCAGGGTAGCGGGATCGCGCAGTATTTT
CASTGQGSGIAQYF
>TRBV5-5|once|TRBJ1-1|-
TGTGCCAGCAGCCCGCGGGCACCTGAAGCTTTCTTT
CASSPRAPEAFF
>TRBV5-1|-|TRBJ2-3|TRBD2
TGCGCCAGCAGCCGGAGCGGGGATCAAAGGGATACGCAGTATTTT
CASSRSGDQRDTQYF
>TRBV28|-|TRBJ1-5|-
TGTGCCAGCAGCCTCACAGGGAGGGCCCAGCATTTT
CASSLTGRAQHF
>TRBV2|-|TRBJ1-5|TRBD1
TGTGCCAGCAGGGGACAGGGAAATCAGCCCCAGCATTTT
CASRGQGNQPQHF
>TRBV3-1/TRBV3-2|-|TRBJ1-6|-
TGTGCCAGCAGCTATGGACAGACAAATTCACCCCTCCACTTT
CASSYGQTNSPLHF
>TRBV24-1|-|TRBJ2-3|TRBD1
TGTGCCACCAGTGGAGTAGGGGGCCCTACCTTCACAGATACGCAGTATTTT
CATSGVGGPTFTDTQYF
>TRBV12-2|-|TRBJ1-2|-
TGTGCACACTTGGGGACGACAGGGGGCTCCTATGGCTACACCTTC
CAHLGTTGGSYGYTF
>TRBV15|-|TRBJ1-1|-
TGTGCCACCAGCCGTCCAGGTAGAGCCCCCACTGAAGCTTTCTTT
CATSRPGRAPTEAFF
>TRBV27|few|TRBJ1-6|-
TGTGCCAGCCGTATATCAGGGGAAGGAAATTCACCCCTCCACTTT
CASRISGEGNSPLHF
>TRBV15|-|TRBJ1-3|-
TGTGCCACCAGCAGACTACCCCGGGGCTCTGGAAACACCATATATTTT
CATSRLPRGSGNTIYF
>TRBV18|-|TRBJ1-5|TRBD1
TGTGCCAGCTCGTCGACAGGGGCCGGCAATCAGCCCCAGCATTTT
CASSSTGAGNQPQHF
>TRBV12-3/TRBV12-4|-|TRBJ1-6|-
TGTGCCAGCATTACAGGGAATTCACCCCTCCACTTT
CASITGNSPLHF
>TRBV12-5|-|TRBJ1-5|-
TGTGCTAGTGGTTTCAGGACGCCGTTGGGACTTGCGGGTACTCAGCCCCAGCATTTT
CASGFRTPLGLAGTQPQHF
>TRBV2|-|TRBJ2-2|-
TGTGCCAGCAACAGGGAGCAAACCGGGGAGCTGTTTTTT
CASNREQTGELFF
>TRBV2|-|TRBJ1-2|-
TGTGCCAGCCGCCCAGGGCGGGAGGGGCGCTACACCTTC
CASRPGREGRYTF
>TRBV15|-|TRBJ1-6|-
TGTGCCACCAGCAGAGGTCCACACATCAATTCACCCCTCCACTTT
CATSRGPHINSPLHF
>TRBV11-2|-|TRBJ2-3|-
TGTGCCAGCAGCTTAGGGGTTGGCGGGAAAACAGATACGCAGTATTTT
CASSLGVGGKTDTQYF
>TRBV13|-|TRBJ1-2|TRBD1
TGTGCCAGCAGCATCACAGGGGGCCTTGGCTACACCTTC
CASSITGGLGYTF
>TRBV9|-|TRBJ1-1|TRBD1
TGTGCCAGCAGCGCCGGGGACAGGAGTTCCATGAACACTGAAGCTTTCTTT
CASSAGDRSSMNTEAFF
>TRBV19|-|TRBJ2-2|-
TGTGCCAGTAGTACACCAGGGGGGACCGACACCGGGGAGCTGTTTTTT
CASSTPGGTDTGELFF
>TRBV4-1|once|TRBJ2-5|-
TGCGCCAGCAGCCTCACAGGTAGTCTAGAGACCCAGTACTTC
CASSLTGSLETQYF
>TRBV7-8|-|TRBJ1-1|TRBD1
TGTGCCAGCAGCGGACAGGGGGCGCGGAACACTGAAGCTTTCTTT
CASSGQGARNTEAFF
>TRBV12-5|-|TRBJ2-3|-
TGTGCTAGTGGTTTCCCGATTTTCATCACAGGTTCAGATACGCAGTATTTT
CASGFPIFITGSDTQYF
>TRBV7-2|-|TRBJ2-3|-
TGTGCCAGCAGCGGTGGGGGGGATACGCAGTATTTT
CASSGGGDTQYF
>TRBV27|-|TRBJ2-5|-
TGTGCCAGCAGTAACCGCCGCGCGGAGACCCAGTACTTC
CASSNRRAETQYF
>TRBV2|-|TRBJ2-4|TRBD1
TGTGCCAGCAGTGAATATGGGACAGGGGTTAACATTCAGTACTTC
CASSEYGTGVNIQYF
>TRBV5-1|-|TRBJ1-5|-
TGCGCCAGCAGCTTGACTGGGGCCAGCAATCAGCCCCAGCATTTT
CASSLTGASNQPQHF
>TRBV9|-|TRBJ1-5|-
TGTGCCAGCAGCGTAGGGACAGCCTTACAGCCCCAGCATTTT
CASSVGTALQPQHF
>TRBV6-6|once|TRBJ1-5|-
TGTGCCAGCACGAACGGAGGGTCAGGCAATCAGCCCCAGCATTTT
CASTNGGSGNQPQHF
>TRBV12-3/TRBV12-4|once|TRBJ1-2|-
TGTGCCAGCAGCCCAAGCCCTAGGGGCTACACCTTC
CASSPSPRGYTF
>TRBV12-5|-|TRBJ1-6|-
TGTGCTAGTGGTTTAATCCTTGGGGCACGGATGAATTCACCCCTCCACTTT
CASGLILGARMNSPLHF
>TRBV27|-|TRBJ1-5|-
TGTGCCAGCAGTTTATTGGGGCACCAGGTCAAGGATCAGCCCCAGCATTTT
CASSLLGHQVKDQPQHF
>TRBV28|-|TRBJ2-4|TRBD1
TGTGCCAGCAGTTGGGGACAGGGGGGAACCAAAAACATTCAGTACTTC
CASSWGQGGTKNIQYF
>TRBV5-6|once|TRBJ2-5|TRBD2
TGTGCCAGCAGGGGAGGGGCGAATTGGGAGACCCAGTACTTC
CASRGGANWETQYF
>TRBV5-1|-|TRBJ2-3|-
TGCGCCAGCAGCTTGGATGTTAGCACTGATACGCAGTATTTT
CASSLDVSTDTQYF
>TRBV24-1|once|TRBJ2-2|TRBD1
TGTGCCACCAGTGACTCCCGGGACAGCCGCACCGGGGAGCTGTTTTTT
CATSDSRDSRTGELFF
>TRBV28|-|TRBJ2-2|TRBD2
TGTGCCAGCAGTTGGACGGGGGGTTTGACCGGGGAGCTGTTTTTT
CASSWTGGLTGELFF